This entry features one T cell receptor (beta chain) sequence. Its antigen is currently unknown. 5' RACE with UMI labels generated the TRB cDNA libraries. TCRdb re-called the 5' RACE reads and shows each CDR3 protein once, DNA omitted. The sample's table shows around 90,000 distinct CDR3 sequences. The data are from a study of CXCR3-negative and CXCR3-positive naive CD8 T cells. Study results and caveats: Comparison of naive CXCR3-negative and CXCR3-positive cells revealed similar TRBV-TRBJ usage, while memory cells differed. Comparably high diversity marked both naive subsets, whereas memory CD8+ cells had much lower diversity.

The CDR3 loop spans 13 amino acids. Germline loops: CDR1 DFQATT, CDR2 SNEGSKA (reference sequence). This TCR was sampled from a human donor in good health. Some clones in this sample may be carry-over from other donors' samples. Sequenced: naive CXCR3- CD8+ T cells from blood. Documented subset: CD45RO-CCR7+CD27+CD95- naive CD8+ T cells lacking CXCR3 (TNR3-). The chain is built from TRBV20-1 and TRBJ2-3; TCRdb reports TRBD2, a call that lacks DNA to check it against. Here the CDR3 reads CSARDIAGDTQYF.